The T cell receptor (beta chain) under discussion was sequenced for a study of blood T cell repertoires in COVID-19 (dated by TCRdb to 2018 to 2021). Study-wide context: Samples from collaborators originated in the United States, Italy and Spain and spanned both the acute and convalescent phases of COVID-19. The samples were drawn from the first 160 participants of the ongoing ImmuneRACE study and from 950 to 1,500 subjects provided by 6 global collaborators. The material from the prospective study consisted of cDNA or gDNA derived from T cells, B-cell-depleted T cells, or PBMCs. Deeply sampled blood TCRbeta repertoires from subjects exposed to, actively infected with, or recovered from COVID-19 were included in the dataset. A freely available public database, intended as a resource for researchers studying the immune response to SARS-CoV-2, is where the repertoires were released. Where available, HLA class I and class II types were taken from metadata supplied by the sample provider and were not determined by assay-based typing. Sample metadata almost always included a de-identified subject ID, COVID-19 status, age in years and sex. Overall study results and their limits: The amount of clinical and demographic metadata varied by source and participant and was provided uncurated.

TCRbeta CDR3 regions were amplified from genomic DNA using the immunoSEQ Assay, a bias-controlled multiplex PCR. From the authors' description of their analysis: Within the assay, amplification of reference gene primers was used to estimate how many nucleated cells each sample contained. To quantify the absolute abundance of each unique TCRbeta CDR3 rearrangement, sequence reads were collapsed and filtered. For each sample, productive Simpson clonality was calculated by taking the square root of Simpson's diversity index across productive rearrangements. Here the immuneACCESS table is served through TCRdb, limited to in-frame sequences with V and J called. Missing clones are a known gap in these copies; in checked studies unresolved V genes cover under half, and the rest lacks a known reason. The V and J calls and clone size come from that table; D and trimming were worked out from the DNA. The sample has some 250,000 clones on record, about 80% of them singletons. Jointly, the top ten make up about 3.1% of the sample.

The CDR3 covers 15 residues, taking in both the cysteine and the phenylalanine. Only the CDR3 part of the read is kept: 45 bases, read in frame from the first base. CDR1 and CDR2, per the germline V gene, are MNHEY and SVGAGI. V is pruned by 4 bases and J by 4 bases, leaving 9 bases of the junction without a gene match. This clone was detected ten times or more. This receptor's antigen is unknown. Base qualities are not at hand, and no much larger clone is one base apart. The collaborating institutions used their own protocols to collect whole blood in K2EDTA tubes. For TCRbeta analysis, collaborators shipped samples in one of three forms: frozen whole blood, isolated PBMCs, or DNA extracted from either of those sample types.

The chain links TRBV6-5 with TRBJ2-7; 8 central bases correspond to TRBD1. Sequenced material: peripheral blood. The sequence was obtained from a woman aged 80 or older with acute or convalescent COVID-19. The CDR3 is CASSLDTGGWYEQYF. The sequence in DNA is TGTGCCAGCAGTTTAGATACAGGGGGGTGGTACGAGCAGTACTTC.